This TCR beta chain was profiled in a study of T-cell memory formation after mild COVID-19. The germline V gene encodes CDR1 MNHEY and CDR2 SVGAGI. V was shortened by 5 bases and J by 6 bases, with 18 bases between the two germline ends. The CDR3 is 15 amino acids. This clonotype was found a few times. The antigen is unknown. cDNA libraries for TCR alpha and TCR beta, carrying sample barcodes and UMIs, came from 5'RACE with constant-segment primers. TCRdb re-called the 5' RACE reads through MiXCR, storing one row per CDR3 protein. Of more than 300,000 distinct CDR3 sequences in the sample, roughly 13% were seen once. Regarding the study as a whole: CD4/CD8 balance held among clones contracting day 15 to 85, and later expanders leaned CD4+. The second-wave clones peaking on day 37 were not confirmed as SARS-CoV-2-specific.

The V and J genes are TRBV6-5 and TRBJ2-3; D is unclear. Material for sequencing was PBMCs or a T cell subset sorted from them (not recorded which). The clonotype was recovered from a man in his late teens or twenties who had mild COVID-19 (a few samples of this study predate the infection). Cell type and time point are not known. CDR3 region: CASSQTHATSDTQYF. In nucleotides, the CDR3 is TGTGCCAGCAGTCAGACACACGCGACCTCCGATACGCAGTATTTT.